This T cell receptor (beta chain) is from a study of blood T cell repertoires in COVID-19. Produced via immunoSEQ multiplex PCR; TCRdb's table is partial and in-frame only. The sample includes just under 300,000 clones, around 87% of them seen just once. V was trimmed by 2 bases and J by 7 bases, leaving 16 bases between them. The CDR3 spans 14 residues. Per germline, CDR1 SGHNT and CDR2 YYREEE (reference sequence). This chain joins TRBV5-4 and TRBJ2-7; D possibly corresponds to TRBD1 (6 bases). This clonotype originated in a man in his 70s with acute or convalescent COVID-19. The sequenced sample was peripheral blood. DNA of the CDR3: TGTGCCAGCAGCTTATATCGGGACATAAGGGAGCAGTACTTC. This codes for CASSLYRDIREQYF.